This T cell receptor (beta chain) was recovered during a study of cytomegalovirus exposure and HLA in healthy donors. Study overall: Most genotyped donors, about 81% of roughly 400, had Caucasian-associated genetic ancestry.

The PCR made use of 60 Vbeta and 13 Jbeta primers. TCRdb's table, derived via immunoSEQ multiplex PCR, lists solely in-frame clones and lacks some. The table records roughly 200,000 clones, roughly 9.4% of them present only once. This clone was recorded a few times. Its target is unknown. V was clipped by 4 bases and J by 6 bases, with 9 bases between them. The CDR3 contains 12 residues. The germline gives CDR1 SGHRS, CDR2 YFSETQ. Notes on the study in general: HLA restriction was apparent for most CMV-associated TCR beta chains in a later analysis. Previously analyzed data showed that most TCR beta V segments were productive at a frequency of about 90% or about 30%.

The sample taken for sequencing was PBMCs. The clonotype comes from a woman in her twenties or thirties in good health and CMV-seropositive. This chain links TRBV5-1 with TRBJ2-3; a possible D gene is TRBD2 (5 bases). DNA of the CDR3: TGCGCCAGCAGCGCGCCTAGCGATACGCAGTATTTT. Amino acids: CASSAPSDTQYF.